This entry is about one T cell receptor (beta chain). Its specificity is unknown. The CDR3 has 14 amino acids. V lost 3 bases, J lost 7 bases, and 15 bases lay in between. CDR1 is MNHEY, CDR2 SVGAGI, per germline. Assay used: immunoSEQ multiplex PCR; TCRdb lists only in-frame clones, some missing. Of approximately 2,300,000 clones detected, about nine tenths appear once; the ten largest clones hold 0.3% to 0.45%. This entry comes from a study of shared clonotypes between healthy human individuals. Findings of the study overall: Naive subsets tended to show greater estimated richness than memory subsets.

The chain carries TRBV6-5 and TRBJ2-5; D may be TRBD1 (6 bases). The material sequenced was naive CD4+ T cells from PBMCs. Subset of the sample: CD45RA+ positively selected. The clonotype originates from a man younger than 35 in good health. Some clones in this sample may be carry-over from other donors' samples. In nucleotides, the CDR3 is TGTGCCAGCAGTTATAACAGGGACCCGGGGACCCAGTACTTC. Its translation: CASSYNRDPGTQYF.